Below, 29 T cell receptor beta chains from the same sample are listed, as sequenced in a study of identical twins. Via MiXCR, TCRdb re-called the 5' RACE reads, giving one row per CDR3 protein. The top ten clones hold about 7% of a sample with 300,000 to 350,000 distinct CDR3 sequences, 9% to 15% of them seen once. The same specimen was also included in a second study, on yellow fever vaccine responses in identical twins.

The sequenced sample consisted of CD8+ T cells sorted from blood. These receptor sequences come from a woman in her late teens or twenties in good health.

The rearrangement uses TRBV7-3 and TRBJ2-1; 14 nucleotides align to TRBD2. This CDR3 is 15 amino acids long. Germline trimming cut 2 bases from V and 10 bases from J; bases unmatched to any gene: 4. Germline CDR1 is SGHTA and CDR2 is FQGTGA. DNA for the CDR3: TGTGCCAGCAGCTTAGGGACTAGCGGGAGTTGGGAGCAGTTCTTC. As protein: CASSLGTSGSWEQFF.

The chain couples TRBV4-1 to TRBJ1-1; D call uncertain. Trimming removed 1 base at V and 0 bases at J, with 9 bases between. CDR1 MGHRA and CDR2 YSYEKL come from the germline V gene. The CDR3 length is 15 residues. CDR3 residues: CASSQVGPVNTEAFF. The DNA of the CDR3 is TGCGCCAGCAGCCAAGTCGGACCGGTGAACACTGAAGCTTTCTTT.

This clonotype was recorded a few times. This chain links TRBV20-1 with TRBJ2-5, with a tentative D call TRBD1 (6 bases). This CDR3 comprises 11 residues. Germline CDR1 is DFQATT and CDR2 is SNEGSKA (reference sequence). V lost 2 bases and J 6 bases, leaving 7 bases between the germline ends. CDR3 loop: CSARTGKTQYF. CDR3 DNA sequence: TGCAGTGCTAGAACAGGGAAGACCCAGTACTTC.

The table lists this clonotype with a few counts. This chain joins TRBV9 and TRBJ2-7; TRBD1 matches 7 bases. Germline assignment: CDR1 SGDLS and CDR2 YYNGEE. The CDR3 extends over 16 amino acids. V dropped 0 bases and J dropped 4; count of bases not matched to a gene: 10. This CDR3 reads CASSVEGATPLYEQYF. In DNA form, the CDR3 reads TGTGCCAGCAGCGTAGAGGGGGCGACCCCCCTGTACGAGCAGTACTTC.

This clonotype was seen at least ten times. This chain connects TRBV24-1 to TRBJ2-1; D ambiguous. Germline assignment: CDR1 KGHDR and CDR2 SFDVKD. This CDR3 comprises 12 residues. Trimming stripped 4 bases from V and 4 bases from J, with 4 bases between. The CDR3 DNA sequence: TGTGCCACCAGTGAATCATACAATGAGCAGTTCTTC. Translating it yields CATSESYNEQFF.

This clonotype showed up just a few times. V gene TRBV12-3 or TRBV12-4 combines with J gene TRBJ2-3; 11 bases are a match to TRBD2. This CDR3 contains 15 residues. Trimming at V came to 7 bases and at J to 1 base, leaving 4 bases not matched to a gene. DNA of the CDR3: TGTGCCAGCAAAGTGACTAGCGGGGGCACAGATACGCAGTATTTT. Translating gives CASKVTSGGTDTQYF.

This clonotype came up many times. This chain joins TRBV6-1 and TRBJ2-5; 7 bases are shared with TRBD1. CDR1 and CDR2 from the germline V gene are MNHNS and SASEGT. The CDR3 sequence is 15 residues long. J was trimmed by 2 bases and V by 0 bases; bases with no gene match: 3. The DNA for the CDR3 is TGTGCCAGCAGTGAAGCAGGGGGCGGACAAGAGACCCAGTACTTC. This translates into CASSEAGGGQETQYF.

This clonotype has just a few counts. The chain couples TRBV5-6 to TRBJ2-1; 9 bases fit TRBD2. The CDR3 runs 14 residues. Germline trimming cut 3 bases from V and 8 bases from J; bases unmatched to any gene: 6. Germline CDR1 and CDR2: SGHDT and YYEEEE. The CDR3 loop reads CASSSGTSYDEQFF. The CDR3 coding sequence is TGTGCCAGCAGCTCCGGGACTAGCTATGATGAGCAGTTCTTC.

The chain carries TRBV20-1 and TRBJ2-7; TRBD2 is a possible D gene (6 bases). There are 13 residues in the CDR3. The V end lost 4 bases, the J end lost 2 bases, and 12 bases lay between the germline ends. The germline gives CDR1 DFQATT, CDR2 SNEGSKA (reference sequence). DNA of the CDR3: TGCAGTGCTACCGGGACTCACACCTACGAGCAGTACTTC. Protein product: CSATGTHTYEQYF.

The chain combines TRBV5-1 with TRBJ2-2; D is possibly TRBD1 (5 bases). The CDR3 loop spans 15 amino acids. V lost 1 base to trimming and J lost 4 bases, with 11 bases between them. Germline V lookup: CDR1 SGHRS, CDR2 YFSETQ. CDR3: CASSLWQGGTGELFF. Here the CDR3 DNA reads TGCGCCAGCAGCTTGTGGCAGGGTGGCACCGGGGAGCTGTTTTTT.

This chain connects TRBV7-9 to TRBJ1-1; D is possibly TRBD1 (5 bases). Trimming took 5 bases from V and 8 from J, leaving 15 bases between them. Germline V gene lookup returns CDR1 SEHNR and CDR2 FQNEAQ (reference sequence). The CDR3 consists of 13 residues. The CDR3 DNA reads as TGTGCCAGCAGCAGAGACAGTAACAAAGAAGCTTTCTTT. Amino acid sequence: CASSRDSNKEAFF.

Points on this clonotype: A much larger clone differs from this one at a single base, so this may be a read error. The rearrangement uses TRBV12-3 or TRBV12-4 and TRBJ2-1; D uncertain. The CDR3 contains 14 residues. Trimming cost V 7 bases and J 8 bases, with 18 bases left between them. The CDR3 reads CASTHESLYYEQFF. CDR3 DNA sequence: TGTGCCAGCACCCACGAGAGCCTATACTATGAGCAGTTCTTC.

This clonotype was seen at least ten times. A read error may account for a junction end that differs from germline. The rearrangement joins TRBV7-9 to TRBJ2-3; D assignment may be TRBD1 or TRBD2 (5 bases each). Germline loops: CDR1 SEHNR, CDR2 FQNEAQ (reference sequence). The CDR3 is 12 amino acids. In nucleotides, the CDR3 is TGTGCCAGCAGCTCCCGGGACGATATGCAGTATTTT. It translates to CASSSRDDMQYF.

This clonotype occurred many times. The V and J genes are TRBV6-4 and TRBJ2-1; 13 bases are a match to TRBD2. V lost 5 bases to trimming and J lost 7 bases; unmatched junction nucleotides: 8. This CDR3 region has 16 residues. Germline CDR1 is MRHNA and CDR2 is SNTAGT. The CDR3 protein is CASSHTGTSGANEQFF. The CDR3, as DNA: TGTGCCAGCAGTCATACCGGGACTAGCGGGGCGAATGAGCAGTTCTTC.

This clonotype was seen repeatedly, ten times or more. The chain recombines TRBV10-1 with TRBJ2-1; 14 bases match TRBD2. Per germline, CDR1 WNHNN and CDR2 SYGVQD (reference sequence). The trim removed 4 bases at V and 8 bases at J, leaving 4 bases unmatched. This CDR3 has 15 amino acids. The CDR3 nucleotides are TGCGCCAGCAGTGCGGGACTAGCGGGGGACGATGAGCAGTTCTTC. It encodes CASSAGLAGDDEQFF.

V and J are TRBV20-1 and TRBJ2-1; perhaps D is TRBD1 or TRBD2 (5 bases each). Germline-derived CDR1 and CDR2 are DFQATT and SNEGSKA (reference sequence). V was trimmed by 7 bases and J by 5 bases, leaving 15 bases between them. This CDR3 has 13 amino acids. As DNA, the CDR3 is TGCAGTGGAACAGTGGGACCCGACAATGAGCAGTTCTTC. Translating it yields CSGTVGPDNEQFF.

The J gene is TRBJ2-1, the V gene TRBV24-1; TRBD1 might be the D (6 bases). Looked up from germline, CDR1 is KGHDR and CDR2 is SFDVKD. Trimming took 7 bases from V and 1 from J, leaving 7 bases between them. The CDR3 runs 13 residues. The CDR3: CATRDRSYNEQFF. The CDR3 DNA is TGTGCCACCAGGGACAGATCCTACAATGAGCAGTTCTTC.

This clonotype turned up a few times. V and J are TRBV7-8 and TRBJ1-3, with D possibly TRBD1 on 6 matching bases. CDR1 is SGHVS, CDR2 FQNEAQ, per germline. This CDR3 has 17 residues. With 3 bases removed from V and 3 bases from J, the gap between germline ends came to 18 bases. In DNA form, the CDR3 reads TGTGCCAGCAGCTTGGATTCCGCGGGGGGCTATGGAAACACCATATATTTT. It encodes CASSLDSAGGYGNTIYF.

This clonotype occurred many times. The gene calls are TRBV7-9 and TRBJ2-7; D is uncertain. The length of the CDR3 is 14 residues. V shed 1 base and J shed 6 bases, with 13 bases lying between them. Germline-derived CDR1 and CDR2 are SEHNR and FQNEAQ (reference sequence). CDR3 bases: TGTGCCAGCAGCTTAGAGGGTTCTGGATCCGAGCAGTACGTC. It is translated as CASSLEGSGSEQYV.

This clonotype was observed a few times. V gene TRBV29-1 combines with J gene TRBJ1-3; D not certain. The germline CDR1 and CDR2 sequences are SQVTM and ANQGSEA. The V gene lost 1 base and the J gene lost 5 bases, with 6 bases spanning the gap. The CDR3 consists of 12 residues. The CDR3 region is CSVEGRRNTIYF. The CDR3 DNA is TGCAGCGTTGAAGGGCGGAGAAACACCATATATTTT.

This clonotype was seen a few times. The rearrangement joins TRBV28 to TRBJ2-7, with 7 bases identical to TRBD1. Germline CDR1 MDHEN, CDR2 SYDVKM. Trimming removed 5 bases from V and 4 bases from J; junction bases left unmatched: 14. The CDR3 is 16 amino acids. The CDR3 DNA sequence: TGTGCCAGCAGTCCCATTGACAGGGATTGGAATTACGAGCAGTACTTC. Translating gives CASSPIDRDWNYEQYF.

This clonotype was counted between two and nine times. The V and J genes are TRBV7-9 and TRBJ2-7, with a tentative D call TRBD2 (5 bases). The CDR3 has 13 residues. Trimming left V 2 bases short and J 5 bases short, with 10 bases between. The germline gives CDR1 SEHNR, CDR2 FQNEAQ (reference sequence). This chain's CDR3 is CASSLSGVHEQYV. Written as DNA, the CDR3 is TGTGCCAGCAGCTTATCCGGGGTCCACGAGCAGTACGTC.

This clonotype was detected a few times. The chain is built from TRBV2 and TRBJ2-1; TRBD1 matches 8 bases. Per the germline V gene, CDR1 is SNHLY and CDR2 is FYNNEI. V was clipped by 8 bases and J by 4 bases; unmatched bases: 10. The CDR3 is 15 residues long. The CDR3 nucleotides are TGTGCCAGCGAGGGGGGCAGGGGGCGTTACAATGAGCAGTTCTTC. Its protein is CASEGGRGRYNEQFF.

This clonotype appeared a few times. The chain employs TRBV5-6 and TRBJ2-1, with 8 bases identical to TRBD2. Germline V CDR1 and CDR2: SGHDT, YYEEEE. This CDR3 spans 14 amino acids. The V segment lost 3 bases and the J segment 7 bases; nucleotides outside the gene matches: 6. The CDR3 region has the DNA TGTGCCAGCAGCTACGGGACTAGTGTTAATGAGCAGTTCTTC. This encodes CASSYGTSVNEQFF.

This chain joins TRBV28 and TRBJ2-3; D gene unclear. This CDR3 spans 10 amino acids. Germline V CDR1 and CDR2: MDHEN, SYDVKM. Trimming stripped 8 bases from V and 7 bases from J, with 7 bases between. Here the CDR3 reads CASGPNTQYF. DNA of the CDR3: TGTGCCAGCGGCCCAAATACGCAGTATTTT.

The CDR3 loop is CASRYRGETCEQFF. CDR3 DNA: TGTGCCAGCAGATACAGGGGGGAGACCTGTGAGCAGTTCTTC. The V gene is TRBV28, the J gene TRBJ2-1, with 8 bases lining up with TRBD1. Unmatched junction bases numbered 10, after V lost 6 bases and J lost 9 bases. Germline V gene lookup returns CDR1 MDHEN and CDR2 SYDVKM. This CDR3 is 14 amino acids long. Looking up the rest from reference TRBV28 and TRBJ2-1 gives the full variable domain: DVKVTQSSRYLVKRTGEKVFLECVQDMDHENMFWYRQDPGLGLRLIYFSYDVKMKEKGDIPEGYSVSREKKERFSLILESASTNQTSMYLCASRYRGETCEQFFGPGTRLTVL.

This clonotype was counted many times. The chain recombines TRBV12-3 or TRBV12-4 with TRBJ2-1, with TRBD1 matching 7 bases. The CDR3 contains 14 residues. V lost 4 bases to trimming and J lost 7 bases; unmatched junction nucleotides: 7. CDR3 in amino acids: CASSSGTEQNEQFF. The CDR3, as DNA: TGTGCCAGCAGTTCTGGGACAGAGCAGAATGAGCAGTTCTTC.

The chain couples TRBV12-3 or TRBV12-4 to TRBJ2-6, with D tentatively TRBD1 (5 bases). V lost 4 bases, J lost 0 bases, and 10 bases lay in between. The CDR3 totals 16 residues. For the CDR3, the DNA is TGTGCCAGCAGTTACAGGTTACCCTCTGGGGCCAACGTCCTGACTTTC. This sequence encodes CASSYRLPSGANVLTF.

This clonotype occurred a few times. CDR3 protein: CASWGPGLASRNEQFF. The CDR3 DNA sequence: TGTGCCAGCTGGGGACCGGGACTAGCTTCCAGGAATGAGCAGTTCTTC. The chain is built from TRBV27 and TRBJ2-1, with TRBD2 matching 9 bases. Germline V gene sequence: CDR1 MNHEY, CDR2 SMNVEV (reference sequence). The length of the CDR3 is 16 residues. With V trimmed by 8 bases and J by 7 bases, 15 bases remained unmatched.